These 22 T cell receptor beta chains were sequenced from one sample in a study of neoadjuvant anti-PD-1 for oral cavity cancer. Measured with immunoSEQ multiplex PCR; TCRdb has only the in-frame clones, and not every one. The table has some 15,000 clones, less than 75% seen once. The source material was PBMCs, sampled before nivolumab (anti-PD-1) treatment. These receptors all stem from a person between 35 and 79 years old with oral cavity squamous cell carcinoma.

This clone appeared a few times. The rearrangement links TRBV7-9 to TRBJ1-1, with D tentatively TRBD1 (6 bases). CDR1 SEHNR and CDR2 FQNEAQ come from the germline V gene (reference sequence). This CDR3 is 14 amino acids long. V lost 2 bases, J lost 6 bases, and 13 bases lay in between. The CDR3 DNA reads TGTGCCAGCAGCTTAATGTCAGGGGTGGCTGAAGCTTTCTTT. It yields the protein CASSLMSGVAEAFF.

Worth noting for this clone: One end of the junction varies from germline; a read error may be responsible. V is TRBV7-7 and J is TRBJ2-5; TRBD2 matches at 7 bases. CDR1 SSHAT and CDR2 FNYEAQ come from the germline V gene (reference sequence). The CDR3 contains 17 residues. The CDR3 coding sequence is TGTGCTAGCAGCTTAACCTCAGGACTAGGACAAACAGAGACCCAGTACTTC. It codes for CASSLTSGLGQTETQYF.

This chain uses TRBV5-1 with TRBJ2-1; D is undetermined. Germline-derived CDR1 and CDR2 are SGHRS and YFSETQ. Trimming pared 2 bases from V and 6 bases from J, leaving 12 bases between. This CDR3 is built from 14 residues. The CDR3 loop is CASSFGDLGNEQFF. DNA of the CDR3: TGCGCCAGCAGCTTTGGAGATCTGGGCAATGAGCAGTTCTTC.

This chain links TRBV5-1 with TRBJ2-2, with TRBD2 as a possible D gene (5 bases). CDR1 is SGHRS and CDR2 is YFSETQ in the germline V gene. There are 15 residues in the CDR3. The V gene lost 0 bases and the J gene lost 5 bases, with 11 bases spanning the gap. This CDR3 is CASSLGGVKTGELFF. The DNA for the CDR3 is TGCGCCAGCAGCTTGGGGGGAGTTAAGACCGGGGAGCTGTTTTTT.

CDR3 nucleotide sequence: TGTGCCAGCAGTCCTAGCGGGCCGTTTCACGAGCAGTACTTC. Its translation is CASSPSGPFHEQYF. V and J are TRBV6-5 and TRBJ2-7, with 8 bases that match TRBD2. The CDR3 length is 14 residues. The germline gives CDR1 MNHEY, CDR2 SVGAGI. Unmatched junction bases numbered 8, after V lost 5 bases and J lost 5 bases.

The rearrangement uses TRBV10-3 and TRBJ2-7, with D maybe TRBD1 (6 bases). The CDR3 spans 14 residues. Germline CDR1 is ENHRY and CDR2 is SYGVKD. V shed 4 bases and J shed 5 bases, with 15 bases lying between them. CDR3 region: CAISAAQGLDEQYF. For the CDR3, the DNA is TGTGCCATCAGTGCGGCCCAGGGGCTGGACGAGCAGTACTTC.

The chain recombines TRBV28 with TRBJ1-1, with D hard to call. V was shortened by 6 bases and J by 8 bases, with 16 bases between the two germline ends. CDR3 length: 13 residues. Per the germline V gene, CDR1 is MDHEN and CDR2 is SYDVKM. CDR3 amino acids: CASSSNHLGEAFF. The DNA for the CDR3 is TGTGCCAGCAGCTCTAACCATTTGGGCGAAGCTTTCTTT.

This chain links TRBV6-5 with TRBJ1-2, with D hard to call. Trimming pared 7 bases from V and 1 base from J, leaving 10 bases between. The CDR3 runs 13 residues. The germline CDR1 and CDR2 sequences are MNHEY and SVGAGI. DNA for the CDR3: TGTGCCAGCACCGGACGGAGTAACTATGGCTACACCTTC. It is translated as CASTGRSNYGYTF.

This clone was seen a few times. V and J are TRBV5-5 and TRBJ2-1, with 7 bases that match TRBD1. The CDR3 has 18 residues. Germline-derived CDR1 and CDR2 are SGHKS and YYEKEE (reference sequence). The trim removed 0 bases at V and 0 bases at J, leaving 9 bases unmatched. CDR3 DNA sequence: TGTGCCAGCAGCTTGGGGGGAACAGGGGTTAGCTCCTACAATGAGCAGTTCTTC. Translated: CASSLGGTGVSSYNEQFF.

The V and J genes are TRBV30 and TRBJ2-7; weak D call: TRBD2 (7 bases). This CDR3 spans 14 amino acids. CDR1 GTSNPN and CDR2 SVGIG come from the germline V gene (reference sequence). V was shortened by 0 bases and J by 4 bases, with 13 bases between the two germline ends. The DNA for the CDR3 is TGTGCCTGGAGTGTAAGCGGGACACGATACGAGCAGTACTTC. Residues: CAWSVSGTRYEQYF.

The chain combines TRBV9 with TRBJ2-5, with 8 bases lining up with TRBD2. The trim removed 2 bases at V and 2 bases at J, leaving 5 bases unmatched. The germline V gene has CDR1 SGDLS and CDR2 YYNGEE. There are 15 residues in the CDR3. CDR3 bases: TGTGCCAGCAGCGTGGGACTAGGGGGGCAAGAGACCCAGTACTTC. It is translated as CASSVGLGGQETQYF. Complete variable domain (other parts from reference TRBV9 and TRBJ2-5): DSGVTQTPKHLITATGQRVTLRCSPRSGDLSVYWYQQSLDQGLQFLIQYYNGEERAKGNILERFSAQQFPDLHSELNLSSLELGDSALYFCASSVGLGGQETQYFGPGTRLLVL.

The chain joins TRBV27 to TRBJ1-5; D may be TRBD1 (6 bases). This CDR3 comprises 16 residues. The V and J ends lost 5 bases and 2 bases respectively, with 16 bases between them. Germline-derived CDR1 and CDR2 are MNHEY and SMNVEV (reference sequence). CDR3 residues: CASSPWGARGNQPQHF. CDR3 nucleotide sequence: TGTGCCAGCAGTCCCTGGGGGGCGAGGGGCAATCAGCCCCAGCATTTT.

This clone was detected a few times. This chain connects TRBV28 to TRBJ2-7, with 7 bases fitting TRBD1. This CDR3 has 13 residues. V lost 6 bases and J lost 9; bases outside the gene matches: 11. Germline-derived CDR1 and CDR2 are MDHEN and SYDVKM. The CDR3 here is CASSQITGAVQYF. CDR3 DNA: TGTGCCAGCAGCCAGATTACAGGGGCGGTGCAGTACTTC. The variable domain in full, completed from reference TRBV28 and TRBJ2-7, reads DVKVTQSSRYLVKRTGEKVFLECVQDMDHENMFWYRQDPGLGLRLIYFSYDVKMKEKGDIPEGYSVSREKKERFSLILESASTNQTSMYLCASSQITGAVQYFGPGTRLTVT.

This clone occurred once. The rearrangement joins TRBV10-3 to TRBJ2-7; no definite D call. Trimming shortened V by 0 bases and J by 4 bases, and 13 bases separated the two germline ends. From germline, CDR1 is ENHRY and CDR2 SYGVKD. CDR3 length: 15 residues. The CDR3 DNA sequence: TGTGCCATCAGTGAGTCGACGATCAGAGTTTACGAGCAGTACTTC. It codes for CAISESTIRVYEQYF.

The table lists this clone with a few counts. The V gene is TRBV19, the J gene TRBJ1-4; no definite D call. Germline V gives CDR1 LNHDA, CDR2 SQIVND (reference sequence). The CDR3 is made up of 15 amino acids. Between the trimmed V and J ends, which lost 6 bases and 3 bases, there was a span of 14 bases. The DNA of the CDR3 is TGTGCCAGTAGACCCTCGGGAGGGCCTAATGAAAAACTGTTTTTT. Its protein product is CASRPSGGPNEKLFF.

The J gene is TRBJ1-5, the V gene TRBV10-1, with a weak D call TRBD1 (6 bases). Trimming left V 2 bases short and J 7 bases short, with 9 bases between. This CDR3 has 13 amino acids. Per the germline V gene, CDR1 is WNHNN and CDR2 is SYGVQD (reference sequence). This CDR3 is CASSEEGEQPQHF. The CDR3 bases are TGCGCCAGCAGTGAGGAGGGGGAACAGCCCCAGCATTTT.

This chain joins TRBV18 and TRBJ2-5; a weak D match, TRBD1 (6 bases). V dropped 5 bases and J dropped 0 bases, with 7 bases sitting between them. Germline lookup yields CDR1 KGHSH and CDR2 LQKENI. CDR3 length: 13 residues. For the CDR3, the DNA is TGTGCCAGCTCAGGGGGCCACCAAGAGACCCAGTACTTC. Its translation is CASSGGHQETQYF. The whole variable domain, remainder taken from reference TRBV18 and TRBJ2-5, is NAGVMQNPRHLVRRRGQEARLRCSPMKGHSHVYWYRQLPEEGLKFMVYLQKENIIDESGMPKERFSAEFPKEGPSILRIQQVVRGDSAAYFCASSGGHQETQYFGPGTRLLVL.

This clone was counted once. The chain employs TRBV7-8 and TRBJ2-7; D may be TRBD2 (5 bases). Looked up from germline, CDR1 is SGHVS and CDR2 is FQNEAQ. This CDR3 spans 15 amino acids. The ends were cut back, 4 bases at V and 0 bases at J, with 13 bases in the middle. CDR3 sequence (DNA): TGTGCCAGCAGCTATCCCCCAGCGGCCTCCTACGAGCAGTACTTC. As protein: CASSYPPAASYEQYF.

The chain employs TRBV7-9 and TRBJ2-5, with a possible D match to TRBD2 (6 bases). CDR1 and CDR2 (germline): SEHNR, FQNEAQ (reference sequence). The CDR3 is made up of 15 amino acids. Trimming left V 5 bases short and J 4 bases short, with 17 bases between. CDR3 sequence reads: CASSPLRGVGETQYF. CDR3 sequence (DNA): TGTGCCAGCAGCCCCCTCCGCGGGGTCGGAGAGACCCAGTACTTC.

This clone was seen only a few times. The chain uses TRBV4-1 and TRBJ2-1, with 10 positions matching TRBD2. This CDR3 has 16 residues. Germline CDR1 and CDR2: MGHRA and YSYEKL. J gave up 5 bases and V 2 bases, and 6 bases lay outside the gene matches. CDR3 residues: CASSQPLAGANNEQFF. Here the CDR3 DNA reads TGCGCCAGCAGCCAACCCCTAGCGGGGGCCAACAATGAGCAGTTCTTC.

V is TRBV2 and J is TRBJ1-5; no clear D gene. The CDR3 contains 14 residues. Deletions cut 7 bases from V and 0 bases from J, with 10 bases between. CDR1 and CDR2 from the germline V gene are SNHLY and FYNNEI. The chain's CDR3 is CASKGDNSNQPQHF. CDR3 nucleotide sequence: TGTGCCAGCAAGGGAGATAATAGCAATCAGCCCCAGCATTTT.

The chain recombines TRBV5-1 with TRBJ1-2, with 9 positions matching TRBD1. Germline lookup yields CDR1 SGHRS and CDR2 YFSETQ. The CDR3 spans 13 residues. V lost 4 bases, J lost 8 bases, and 6 bases stayed unmatched. CDR3 bases: TGCGCCAGCAGCCCCGGGACAGGGCGCGGCTACACCTTC. Translating gives CASSPGTGRGYTF.